Sequencing of this T cell receptor beta chain was carried out in a study of OX40 agonist ivuxolimab in advanced cancers. About the study: Those treated in dose escalation had hepatocellular carcinoma, melanoma, renal cell cancer or head and neck cancer. Study results and caveats: Averaging showed that CD8+ T cells had more expanded clones than CD4+ did.

This clone was detected only a few times. Its target is unknown. CDR3 length: 15 residues. CDR1 and CDR2 from the germline V gene are SGHVS and FNYEAQ. Trimming removed 3 bases from V and 2 bases from J, with 13 bases in between. Measured with immunoSEQ multiplex PCR; TCRdb has only the in-frame clones, and not every one. The data show about 13,000 clones, around 69% seen once. Sequencing was performed on CD4+ or CD8+ T cells sorted from blood, taken in a trial of the OX40 agonist ivuxolimab. The rearrangement joins TRBV7-6 to TRBJ2-5; the D gene is possibly TRBD2 (5 bases). This sequence was found in an adult with an advanced solid tumor such as melanoma, head and neck, liver or kidney cancer. The CDR3 here is CASSLVPGGQETQYF. DNA of the CDR3: TGTGCCAGCAGCTTGGTCCCAGGAGGTCAAGAGACCCAGTACTTC.